The rows below give T cell receptor beta chains drawn from one sample of a study of CD8 T cells in ankylosing spondylitis. From the 5' RACE reads, TCRdb called clonotypes with MiXCR, one entry per CDR3 protein. The table shows about 700,000 distinct CDR3 sequences, with under 20% occurring only once. The source material was blood, either unsorted or a sorted T cell fraction (not recorded which). Source of these receptors: a male donor with ankylosing spondylitis. The CDR3 runs from the conserved cysteine through the conserved F or W. A D gene is named only where the DNA matches it firmly. Some rows have no size entry. The others give once, few or many, or a class for an expanded clone.

CDR3 length: 15; J gene: TRBJ2-7; clone size: .; D gene: .; V gene: TRBV11-2; CDR3 DNA: TGTGCCAGCAGCACTATCGGGGCGGGGAGTTCTTGGCAGTACTTC; CDR3 protein: CASSTIGAGSSWQYF
CDR3 length: 15; J gene: TRBJ2-5; clone size: .; D gene: TRBD1; V gene: TRBV7-9; CDR3 DNA: TGTGCCAGCAGCTTATGGACAGGTATCCAAGAGACCCAGTACTTC; CDR3 protein: CASSLWTGIQETQYF
CDR3 length: 14; J gene: TRBJ2-3; clone size: few; D gene: .; V gene: TRBV20-1; CDR3 DNA: TGCAGTGCTAGTGGGCTAGAAGACGCAGATACGCAGTATTTT; CDR3 protein: CSASGLEDADTQYF
CDR3 length: 16; J gene: TRBJ2-4; clone size: few; D gene: .; V gene: TRBV18; CDR3 DNA: TGTGCCAGCTCACCCCTGAGCCCCCCAGGGGTTGACATTCAGTACTTC; CDR3 protein: CASSPLSPPGVDIQYF
CDR3 length: 14; J gene: TRBJ2-7; clone size: few; D gene: .; V gene: TRBV5-5; CDR3 DNA: TGTGCCAGCACCCTGGAGGGGCAGACCTACGAGCAGTACTTC; CDR3 protein: CASTLEGQTYEQYF
CDR3 length: 16; J gene: TRBJ2-7; clone size: .; D gene: .; V gene: TRBV4-1; CDR3 DNA: TGCGCCAGCAGCCAAGTTCCACAGGGCTGGCCCTACGAGCAGTACTTC; CDR3 protein: CASSQVPQGWPYEQYF
CDR3 length: 10; J gene: TRBJ2-1; clone size: few; D gene: .; V gene: TRBV7-9; CDR3 DNA: TGTGCCAGCAGCTTAGTAGAGGTGTTCTTC; CDR3 protein: CASSLVEVFF
CDR3 length: 16; J gene: TRBJ2-1; clone size: .; D gene: .; V gene: TRBV6-1; CDR3 DNA: TGTGCCAGCAGTCCTGGTTTTGGCTTCGCCGTGAATGAGCAGTTCTTC; CDR3 protein: CASSPGFGFAVNEQFF
CDR3 length: 16; J gene: TRBJ1-3; clone size: many; D gene: TRBD1; V gene: TRBV5-6; CDR3 DNA: TGTGCCAGCAGCTATCGACAGGGGTTAGCTGAAAACACCATATATTTT; CDR3 protein: CASSYRQGLAENTIYF
CDR3 length: 15; J gene: TRBJ2-2; clone size: many; D gene: TRBD2; V gene: TRBV12-3/TRBV12-4; CDR3 DNA: TGTGCCAGCAAATCTAGCGGGAGGAATTCCGGGGAGCTGTTTTTT; CDR3 protein: CASKSSGRNSGELFF
CDR3 length: 15; J gene: TRBJ2-7; clone size: few; D gene: .; V gene: TRBV4-1; CDR3 DNA: TGCGCCAGCAGCCGGGGACTTCCTCGCTCCTACGAGCAGTACTTC; CDR3 protein: CASSRGLPRSYEQYF
CDR3 length: 17; J gene: TRBJ2-2; clone size: few; D gene: .; V gene: TRBV28; CDR3 DNA: TGTGCCAGCGCCTCGGCAGGGGAGTTCGCGAACACCGGGGAGCTGTTTTTT; CDR3 protein: CASASAGEFANTGELFF
CDR3 length: 16; J gene: TRBJ1-2; clone size: .; D gene: TRBD1; V gene: TRBV7-2; CDR3 DNA: TGTGCCAGCAGCTTAGATAGGACAGGGGGAGGTCGTGGCTACACCTTC; CDR3 protein: CASSLDRTGGGRGYTF
CDR3 length: 20; J gene: TRBJ1-1; clone size: few; D gene: .; V gene: TRBV27; CDR3 DNA: TGTGCCAGCAGTTTATCGGCTTCTCTAAATTCTTGGGGCAGGTACACTGAAGCTTTCTTT; CDR3 protein: CASSLSASLNSWGRYTEAFF
CDR3 length: 14; J gene: TRBJ2-7; clone size: many; D gene: TRBD1; V gene: TRBV20-1; CDR3 DNA: TGCAGTGCTTTAACGGGACAGGGGGCATACGAGCAGTACTTC; CDR3 protein: CSALTGQGAYEQYF
CDR3 length: 18; J gene: TRBJ1-1; clone size: .; D gene: .; V gene: TRBV29-1; CDR3 DNA: TGCAGCGTTGGGACGGACGCCGGGGGATGGGGCATGAACACTGAAGCTTTCTTT; CDR3 protein: CSVGTDAGGWGMNTEAFF